Here is one T cell receptor beta chain with its context. The entry originates in a study of blood T cell repertoires in COVID-19. J lost 0 bases, V lost 3 bases, and 6 bases had no gene match. CDR3 length: 16 residues. Germline V gene lookup returns CDR1 SGHKS and CDR2 YYEKEE (reference sequence). Authors' processing steps: How many nucleated cells were present was estimated from reference gene primer amplification. Using immunoSEQ multiplex PCR, the repertoire was profiled, and TCRdb retains in-frame clones only, with some absent. That table is the source of V, J and clone size, and D and trimming were worked out from the DNA. The sample yields more than 130,000 clones, around 80% seen once.

Sequences were obtained from peripheral blood. The chain combines TRBV5-5 with TRBJ1-3; 7 bases map to TRBD1. This clonotype was obtained from a woman aged 80 or older in a cohort sampled during active or convalescent COVID-19. The CDR3 DNA is TGTGCCAGCAGCTCCCGACAGGGCCGCTCTGGAAACACCATATATTTT. Amino acid sequence: CASSSRQGRSGNTIYF.